This record covers a single T cell receptor (beta chain). Additional DNA sequences in this sample encode the identical CDR3. TCRdb's copy holds only in-frame clones and misses some; the assay was immunoSEQ multiplex PCR. The profile shows roughly 130,000 clones, about 81% of them singletons. The data belong to a study of PD-L1 blockade in urothelial cancer. About the study: The researchers analyzed blood 3 weeks (second dose) and 6 weeks after treatment start.

Specified time point: pretreatment peripheral blood. Trimming removed 5 bases at V and 5 bases at J, with 15 bases between. This CDR3 spans 13 amino acids. Germline V gene sequence: CDR1 GTSNPN, CDR2 SVGIG (reference sequence). The V and J genes are TRBV30 and TRBJ2-5; D unclear. The material sequenced was PBMCs, taken around atezolizumab (anti-PD-L1) treatment. The TCR was taken from a man in his forties or fifties with urothelial cancer. The CDR3: CAWAVQSQETQYF. The CDR3 coding sequence is TGTGCCTGGGCCGTGCAGTCACAGGAGACCCAGTACTTC.